This is a list of T cell receptor beta chains from one sample in a study of T cells in Graves' hyperthyroidism and ophthalmopathy. TCRdb re-called the multiplex PCR reads through MiXCR, storing one row per CDR3 protein. This sample has about 640,000 distinct CDR3 sequences, with around 20% found just once. Material: blood. These receptors originate from a man aged 25 to 45 with Graves' ophthalmopathy. The conserved cysteine and the conserved F or W are not part of the CDR3 here. Each record gives: D gene, V gene, CDR3 protein. D genes are given only for firm matches.

TRBD1 | TRBV28 | ASSFPGQGAYEQY
NA | TRBV10-1 | ASSDKGLGTEAF
TRBD2 | TRBV27 | ASSTAGVGDTQY
TRBD2 | TRBV27 | ASRRTSGRNEQY
NA | TRBV29-1 | SVEPGSRDTQY
NA | TRBV7-9 | ASSLAQGVSEAF
NA | TRBV3-1 | ASSRSGTLRNEQY
NA | TRBV27 | ASSLGLLDKQY
TRBD2 | TRBV6-1 | ASLWGVAGADEQY
TRBD2 | TRBV20-1 | SAEGLAGDDEQY
NA | TRBV3-1 | ASSQSRVDSSYEQY
TRBD1 | TRBV12-3/TRBV12-4 | ASSLGQGLGTEAF
NA | TRBV28 | ASRKILAMSSYEQY
NA | TRBV7-8 | ASSPLFHEQY
NA | TRBV2 | ASMGPGANYGYT
NA | TRBV4-1 | ASSQEEGGRLYGYT
TRBD1 | TRBV6-2/TRBV6-3 | ASSLGQPISEAS
TRBD2 | TRBV29-1 | SVQTSGRFSYEQY
NA | TRBV7-2 | ASSLVGGSSGNTIY
TRBD1 | TRBV27 | ATWGTGERATNEKLF
NA | TRBV7-9 | ASSLKPGTGELF
NA | TRBV9 | ASSVEPGTAALYGYT
NA | TRBV11-2 | ASSLPGRGSYEQY
TRBD2 | TRBV7-2 | ASSPVGGQETQY
TRBD2 | TRBV9 | ASSVDLAGGITDTQY
TRBD2 | TRBV20-1 | SARLAGGGGSYNEQF
NA | TRBV6-1 | ASGYLRGTQPLATGELF
TRBD2 | TRBV4-2 | ASSLRDVTSGPNEQF
NA | TRBV11-1 | ASSPSLADTQY
TRBD2 | TRBV9 | ASSGGTSGRASQY
TRBD1 | TRBV6-2/TRBV6-3 | ASRISGQGYQPQH
TRBD2 | TRBV4-2 | ASSQEGSGASTDTQY
TRBD1 | TRBV7-2 | ASSSEGRDRDYGYT
TRBD1 | TRBV28 | ASSTPPTGLYNEQF
TRBD1 | TRBV12-3/TRBV12-4 | ASSRQGYIQY
TRBD1 | TRBV2 | ASTAPGQVETQY
NA | TRBV5-1 | ASSLDGSRREKLF
TRBD1 | TRBV6-1 | ASRGTVGIYEQY
NA | TRBV7-9 | ASGRQRYTGELF
TRBD2 | TRBV12-3/TRBV12-4 | ASSPRTSGRGGEQF
NA | TRBV18 | ASSPPGARTLYEQY
TRBD1 | TRBV19 | ASLDRGTEAF
TRBD1 | TRBV7-6 | ASSLWGQQPEAF
NA | TRBV13 | ASSLGTVVGTNYGYT
NA | TRBV6-1 | ASSYRGQSGYEQY
NA | TRBV13 | ASSSGTPQYEQY
NA | TRBV7-9 | ASGSRREIETQY
TRBD1 | TRBV7-9 | ASSHRQGPQETQY
TRBD2 | TRBV6-1 | ASSWTSASTDTQY
NA | TRBV20-1 | SGDPVTDTQY
NA | TRBV11-1 | ASSLVESSYNEQF
NA | TRBV6-9 | ASSYPLEVYEQY
TRBD1 | TRBV20-1 | SARDLGTGYSNQPQH
TRBD2 | TRBV4-1 | ASSQDHLAGAYEQY